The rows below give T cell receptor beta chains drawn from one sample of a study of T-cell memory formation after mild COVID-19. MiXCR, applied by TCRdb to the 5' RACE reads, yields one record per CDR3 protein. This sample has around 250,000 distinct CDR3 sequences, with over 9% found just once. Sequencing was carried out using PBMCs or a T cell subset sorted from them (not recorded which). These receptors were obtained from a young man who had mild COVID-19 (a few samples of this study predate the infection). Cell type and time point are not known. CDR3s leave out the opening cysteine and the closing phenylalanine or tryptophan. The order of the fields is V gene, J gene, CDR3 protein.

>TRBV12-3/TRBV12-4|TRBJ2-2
ASSLTDSGELF
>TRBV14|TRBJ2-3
ASSLVLMPDTQY
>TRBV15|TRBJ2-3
ATSRGGVYTQY
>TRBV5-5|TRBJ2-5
ASSLKQQGWTGETQY
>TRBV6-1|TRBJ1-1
ASSEVVSLTGTEAF
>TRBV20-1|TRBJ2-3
SARGTSGVRDTQY
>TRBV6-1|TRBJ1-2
ASSYHWDRELGGYT
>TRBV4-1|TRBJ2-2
ASSQPTRQGDTGELF
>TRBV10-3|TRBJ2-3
AADPGQDTDTQY
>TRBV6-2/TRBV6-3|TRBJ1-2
ASSPDGNNYGYT
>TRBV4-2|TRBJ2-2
ASSQLSLAGGPGTGELF
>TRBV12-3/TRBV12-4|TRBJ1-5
ASSQSRGGGVSNQPQH
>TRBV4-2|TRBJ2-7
ASSQEWSVDEQY
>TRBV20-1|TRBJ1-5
SARNLEGQPQH
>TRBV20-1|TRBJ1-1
SAPPREGEAF
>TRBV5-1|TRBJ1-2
ASSADRAVGYT
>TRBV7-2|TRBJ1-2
ASSQVGGRFGYGYT
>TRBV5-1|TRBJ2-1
ASSSNYNEQF
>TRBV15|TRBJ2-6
ATSRRDSGSGANVLT
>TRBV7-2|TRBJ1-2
ASSLGLSPSSWGYT
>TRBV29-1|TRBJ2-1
SVAGTSVDEQF
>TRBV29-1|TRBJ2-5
SAEWGGQETQY
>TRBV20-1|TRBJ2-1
SAITGNNEQF
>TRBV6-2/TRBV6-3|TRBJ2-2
ASSYSGVPWTGELF
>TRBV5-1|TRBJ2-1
ASSFSPGTRKYNEQF
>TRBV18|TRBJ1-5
ASSPMGTGSPGIYQPQH
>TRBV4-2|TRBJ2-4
ASSQASGDVGNIQY
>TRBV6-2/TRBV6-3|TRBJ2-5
ASTSYPLGETQY
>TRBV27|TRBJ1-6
ASSSKAGRSPLH
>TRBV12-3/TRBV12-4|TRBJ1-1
ASTRRVEMNTEAF
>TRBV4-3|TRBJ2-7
ASSRGHGDRSYEQY
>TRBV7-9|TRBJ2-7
ASRRTGDEQY
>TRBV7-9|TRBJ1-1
ASSLALENTEAF
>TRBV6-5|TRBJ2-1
ASSMRGAEQF
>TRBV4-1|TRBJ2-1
ASSLREGTDFSYNEQF
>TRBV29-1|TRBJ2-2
SAGPPGGTNTGELF
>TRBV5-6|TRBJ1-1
ASAAASVTEAF
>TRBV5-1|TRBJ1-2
ASSLVGDGVGGYT
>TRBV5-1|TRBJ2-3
ASSLWVGADTQY
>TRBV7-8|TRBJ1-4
ASSPRQGGNEKLF
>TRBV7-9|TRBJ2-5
ASSSQRGAGETQY
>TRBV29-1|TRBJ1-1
SVDRTGVRTEAF
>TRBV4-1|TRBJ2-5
ASSLASSNQETQY
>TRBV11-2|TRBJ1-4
ASSLAWDRDLEKLF
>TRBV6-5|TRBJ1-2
ASSYLGYGYT
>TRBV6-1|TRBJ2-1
ASSARGTSAYNEQF
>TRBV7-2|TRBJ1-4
ASSLRFATNEKLF
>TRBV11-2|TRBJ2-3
ASSLAPGLAGEADTQY
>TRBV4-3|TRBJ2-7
ASSQGGIGYEQY
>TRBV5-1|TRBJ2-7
ASSQDRFYEQY
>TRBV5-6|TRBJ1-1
ASSLTRPLGQGLNTEAF
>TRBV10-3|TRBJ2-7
AISESEGGEQY
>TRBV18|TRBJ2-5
ASSPPRGQGRETQY
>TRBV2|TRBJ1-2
ASSPPPYGYT
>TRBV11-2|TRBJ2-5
ASSLVPAGGHQETQY